This TCR beta chain originates from a study of blood T cell repertoires in COVID-19. Participants reported their clinical history, and cohort assignment relied on those reports. Germline assignment: CDR1 SGHAT and CDR2 FQNNGV. V was clipped by 4 bases and J by 2 bases, with 9 bases between them. CDR3 length: 14 amino acids. In the original workflow: Nucleated cell number was recorded as an estimate derived from reference gene primer amplification. The data were produced by immunoSEQ multiplex PCR, yet TCRdb's version contains in-frame clones alone and is incomplete. V, J and clone size are those of that table, while D and trimming were read from the DNA. The sample records about 260,000 clones, about 88% being singletons.

J is TRBJ1-5 and V is TRBV11-2; D may be TRBD1 (5 bases). The sequence came from a man aged 30 to 45 with acute COVID-19. Sequencing input: PBMCs or T cells enriched from blood (not recorded which). CDR3 nucleotides: TGTGCCAGCAGCTCTGGGGGGGGCAATCAGCCCCAGCATTTT. This encodes CASSSGGGNQPQHF.